This TCR beta chain was observed in a study of T cell changes during pregnancy in multiple sclerosis (dated by TCRdb to between 2018 and 2020). For context, the study as a whole: In women with multiple sclerosis, the researchers looked at how the T cell repertoire shifted as pregnancy progressed.

Including cysteine and phenylalanine, the CDR3 has 15 amino acids. The kept DNA is CDR3 alone, 45 bases in frame from the first base. Trimmed from V: 1 base; trimmed from J: 2 bases; junction bases lacking a gene match: 3. CDR1 and CDR2 (KGHSH, LQKENI) derive from the germline V gene. Libraries were built with the immunoSEQ multiplex PCR assay. TCRdb retrieved this table from immuneACCESS and kept in-frame rearrangements only. Not all clones are present; in checked studies, unresolved V genes account for under half, and no reason is known for the remainder. For this sample there are about 77,000 clones; 89% appear just once. The ten largest clones add up to approximately 2% of the sample. A remark on this clone: The antigen it binds to is not known. No much larger clone is present one base from it, and per-base qualities are unavailable.

This receptor was obtained from a female donor with multiple sclerosis, enrolled in a pregnancy study. The sequence is built from TRBV18 and TRBJ2-5; 8 bases in the middle match TRBD2. Here the sequenced sample was peripheral blood, taken before pregnancy. The CDR3 region has the sequence CASSPQRGRQETQYF. The DNA sequence follows: TGTGCCAGCTCACCACAGCGGGGGCGACAAGAGACCCAGTACTTC.